This TCR beta chain was observed in a study of identical twins. Study-level results: Out-of-frame TCR alpha sharing observed in monozygotic twins exceeded model estimates.

TCRdb called the 5' RACE reads again in MiXCR, with one record for every CDR3 protein. The table records a few hundred thousand distinct CDR3 sequences, roughly a tenth of them present only once. In its sample, this clonotype was seen a few times. The target antigen is unknown. Germline V lookup: CDR1 MDHEN, CDR2 SYDVKM. With V trimmed by 10 bases and J by 5 bases, 10 bases remained unmatched. The CDR3 runs 13 residues. The V call is TRBV28, the J call TRBJ2-7; 8 bases map to TRBD2. The clonotype comes from a man in his fifties or sixties in good health. Sequenced: memory T cells sorted from blood. The CDR3: CATGRGEIDEQYF. The DNA for the CDR3 is TGTGCCACCGGGCGGGGGGAGATCGACGAGCAGTACTTC.